This entry features one T cell receptor beta chain sequence. What this receptor recognizes is not known. Base-call qualities are not available, and no considerably larger clone is one nucleotide away. This record comes from a study of blood T cell repertoires in COVID-19 (dated by TCRdb to about 2020). In terms of the full investigation: Samples covering the acute and convalescent phases of COVID-19 were provided by collaborators in the United States, Italy and Spain. The prospective study material was composed of cDNA or gDNA derived from T cells, B-cell-depleted T cells, or PBMCs. Deeply sampled blood TCRbeta repertoires from subjects exposed to, actively infected with, or recovered from COVID-19 were included in the dataset. The repertoires were made available in a free public database intended to serve as a resource for research on the immune response to SARS-CoV-2. Samples were obtained from the ongoing ImmuneRACE study (first 160 participants) and from about 1,300 subjects provided by 6 global collaborators. Nearly every sample came with metadata listing a de-identified subject ID, COVID-19 status, age in years and sex. Where available, HLA class I and class II types were obtained from metadata supplied by the sample provider rather than from assay-based typing.

The immunoSEQ Assay, a bias-controlled multiplex PCR, was used to amplify TCRbeta CDR3 regions from genomic DNA. Concerning the study's data processing: The number of nucleated cells in each sample was estimated by amplification of reference gene primers within the assay. Sequence reads were collapsed and filtered to measure the absolute abundance of every unique TCRbeta CDR3 rearrangement. For each sample, productive Simpson clonality was calculated as the square root of Simpson's diversity index across productive rearrangements. TCRdb mirrors the immuneACCESS table, restricted to in-frame sequences. Some clones are absent from its copies; in checked studies, under half trace to an unresolved V gene, and the reason for the others is unknown. V, J and clone size are taken as reported in that table, and D and trimming were inferred from the DNA itself. Recorded for this sample are fewer than 200,000 clones; 87% of them occurred a single time. Around 1.3% of the sample is in the top ten clones.

Cut back by 2 bases and 5 bases, the V and J ends lie 18 bases apart. CDR1 LGHNA and CDR2 YSLEER are derived from the germline V gene. From cysteine to phenylalanine, the CDR3 is 16 amino acids long. Left in the record is the CDR3 DNA by itself, 48 bases read in frame from the first base. Enrolling through a virtual design, the prospective study's participants ranged in age from roughly 18 to 89 years and lived across roughly 23 United States geographic areas. In the prospective study, cohorts were assigned on the basis of participant-reported clinical history obtained from a screening survey and a study questionnaire. In the prospective study, mobile phlebotomists collected whole blood, serum and a nasopharyngeal or oropharyngeal swab from each participant. Additional blood draws and questionnaires over a 2-month period could optionally be provided by prospective study participants. Blood samples from the prospective study were shipped frozen or at room temperature prior to DNA extraction.

What the study reported, not specific to this receptor: The amount of clinical and demographic metadata varied by source and participant and was provided uncurated.

The sequence derives from a human donor with acute COVID-19. The donor label of this sample is uncertain. This chain is built from TRBV4-3 and TRBJ1-2, and the D gene may be TRBD1, 5 bases matching. Sequences were obtained from PBMCs or T cells enriched from blood (not recorded which). The CDR3 sequence is CASSQSQSWGGYGYTF. The bases are TGCGCCAGCAGCCAAAGTCAATCCTGGGGGGGGTATGGCTACACCTTC.